These 10 T cell receptor beta chains share one sample of origin, sequenced in a study of blood T cells in healthy people across ages. With a J-beta primer mix and a sample-barcoded 5' primer, a second PCR ran 7 to 11 cycles. Each CDR3 protein is one row after TCRdb ran MiXCR on the 5' RACE reads. Altogether 650,000 to 800,000 distinct CDR3 sequences are present, roughly 44% being singletons, with the ten largest covering around 18%. Sequenced material: blood. These receptors originate from a man between 60 and 75 years old in good health.

This clonotype was recorded a few times. The V gene is TRBV20-1, the J gene TRBJ2-7; 8 nucleotides match TRBD1. This CDR3 is 14 amino acids long. From germline, CDR1 is DFQATT and CDR2 SNEGSKA (reference sequence). The J segment lost 2 bases and the V segment lost 6 bases, leaving 9 bases of the junction unmatched. This chain's CDR3 is CSANGQGLTYEQYF. The DNA of the CDR3 is TGCAGTGCCAACGGACAGGGCCTAACCTACGAGCAGTACTTC.

This clonotype was seen a few times. This rearrangement joins TRBV7-9 to TRBJ2-5, with D hard to call. The V gene lost 2 bases and the J gene lost 0 bases, with 7 bases spanning the gap. This CDR3 region has 14 residues. The germline gives CDR1 SEHNR, CDR2 FQNEAQ (reference sequence). The CDR3 coding sequence is TGTGCCAGCAGCTTAAGTAGCAACCAAGAGACCCAGTACTTC. As protein: CASSLSSNQETQYF.

This chain connects TRBV10-3 to TRBJ2-1, with TRBD1 matching over 9 bases. CDR3 length: 14 amino acids. Germline values: CDR1 ENHRY, CDR2 SYGVKD. Trimming at V came to 5 bases and at J to 9 bases, leaving 8 bases not matched to a gene. Here the CDR3 reads CAISLTGGIGEQFF. CDR3 sequence (DNA): TGTGCCATCAGTTTAACAGGGGGCATTGGTGAGCAGTTCTTC.

The V and J genes are TRBV6-2 or TRBV6-3 and TRBJ2-1, with no clear D. The length of the CDR3 is 13 residues. Germline values: CDR1 MNHEY, CDR2 SVGEGT. Trimming took off 8 bases at V and 5 bases at J, with 13 bases between the two ends. CDR3 residues: CASRLLWDNEQFF. The CDR3 DNA sequence: TGTGCCAGCCGCCTCTTATGGGACAATGAGCAGTTCTTC.

The rearrangement uses TRBV7-2 and TRBJ2-2; 7 bases line up with TRBD1. CDR3 size: 16 residues. V gave up 5 bases and J gave up 4 bases; unmatched junction bases: 10. Germline loops: CDR1 SGHTA, CDR2 FQGNSA. The CDR3 here is CASSPRQGIGTGELFF. The CDR3 DNA reads as TGTGCCAGCAGCCCCCGACAGGGAATCGGCACCGGGGAGCTGTTTTTT.

The genes are TRBV20-1 and TRBJ2-5; D remains ambiguous. Gene TRBJ2-7 matches the end of the DNA better, so the J call may be wrong. Germline lookup yields CDR1 DFQATT and CDR2 SNEGSKA (reference sequence). This CDR3 comprises 13 residues. CDR3 amino acids: CSALTGSRSEQYF. The CDR3 region has the DNA TGCAGTGCTCTAACCGGGTCAAGGAGCGAGCAGTACTTC.

The chain employs TRBV12-3 or TRBV12-4 and TRBJ2-7; 8 bases fit TRBD2. Matching the DNA end better, TRBJ2-4 makes the J call doubtful. This CDR3 spans 13 amino acids. DNA for the CDR3: TGTGCCAGCAGTCGGGGACTAGAAAACATTCAGTACTTC. Its protein product is CASSRGLENIQYF.

This clonotype has a handful of counts. At one of its ends the junction is not consistent with the germline gene, which may arise from a read error. This chain links TRBV7-2 with TRBJ2-1; D gene unclear. This CDR3 spans 13 amino acids. Per germline, CDR1 SGHTA and CDR2 FQGNSA. CDR3: CASSIARDNEQFF. CDR3 DNA: TGTGCCAGCAGCATAGCCCGGGACAATGAGCAGTTCTTC.

V gene TRBV7-2 combines with J gene TRBJ1-4, with TRBD1 matching 7 bases. Germline CDR1 is SGHTA and CDR2 is FQGNSA. Unmatched junction bases numbered 11, after V lost 5 bases and J lost 8 bases. The CDR3 length is 15 residues. CDR3 nucleotide sequence: TGTGCCAGCAGCGCTAGACAGGGTACTCGAGAAAAACTGTTTTTT. This codes for CASSARQGTREKLFF. The variable domain in full, with the rest retrieved from reference TRBV7-2 and TRBJ1-4, is GAGVSQSPSNKVTEKGKDVELRCDPISGHTALYWYRQSLGQGLEFLIYFQGNSAPDKSGLPSDRFSAERTGGSVSTLTIQRTQQEDSAVYLCASSARQGTREKLFFGSGTQLSVL.

Only a few counts were recorded for this clonotype. This chain links TRBV5-5 with TRBJ2-7; either TRBD1 or TRBD2 may supply D (5 bases each). Trimming shortened V by 4 bases and J by 4 bases, and 12 bases separated the two germline ends. This CDR3 region has 13 residues. In germline, CDR1 is SGHKS, CDR2 YYEKEE (reference sequence). The CDR3: CASSPRGPYEQYF. The CDR3 nucleotides are TGTGCCAGCAGCCCCCGGGGACCTTACGAGCAGTACTTC.